A selection of T cell receptor beta chains follows, all from one sample in a study of T cells after yellow fever vaccination. TCRdb fed the 5' RACE reads into MiXCR, producing one record per CDR3 protein. The table records 300,000 to 450,000 distinct CDR3 sequences, roughly 8.6% of them present only once. The source material was PBMCs, sampled about 41 days after the first yellow fever vaccination. The receptor source for this set is a young man who received the YFV17D yellow fever vaccine. The CDR3 runs from the conserved cysteine through the conserved F or W. D genes are given only for firm matches. Expanded clones get a size class; other rows say once, few or many, or leave the size out.

clone_size: -
d_call: -
j_call: TRBJ1-4
v_call: TRBV18
cdr3_nt: TGTGCCAGCTCGCCCTGGACGGACAATGAAAAACTGTTTTTT
cdr3_aa: CASSPWTDNEKLFF

clone_size: few
d_call: TRBD2
j_call: TRBJ2-3
v_call: TRBV7-3
cdr3_nt: TGTGCCAGCAGCTTAGAGGGCGGGGGGACCTTCACAGATACGCAGTATTTT
cdr3_aa: CASSLEGGGTFTDTQYF

clone_size: many
d_call: TRBD2
j_call: TRBJ2-1
v_call: TRBV10-3
cdr3_nt: TGTGCCATAGCCGAGCGGGGGGGTATCTATGAGCAGTTCTTC
cdr3_aa: CAIAERGGIYEQFF

clone_size: -
d_call: -
j_call: TRBJ1-1
v_call: TRBV19
cdr3_nt: TGTGCCAGTAGTCCACCGACAGCGAACACTGAAGCTTTCTTT
cdr3_aa: CASSPPTANTEAFF

clone_size: -
d_call: TRBD1
j_call: TRBJ1-2
v_call: TRBV29-1
cdr3_nt: TGCAGCGTCCCTACTAGACAGGGGAGTGGCTACACCTTC
cdr3_aa: CSVPTRQGSGYTF

clone_size: -
d_call: TRBD1
j_call: TRBJ1-6
v_call: TRBV7-2
cdr3_nt: TGTGCCAGCAGCCGTAGGGACAGCCAAAGGGGACCCCTCCACTTT
cdr3_aa: CASSRRDSQRGPLHF

clone_size: -
d_call: -
j_call: TRBJ2-1
v_call: TRBV3-1
cdr3_nt: TGTGCCAGCAGCCACCCAGTCAATGAGCAGTTCTTC
cdr3_aa: CASSHPVNEQFF

clone_size: few
d_call: -
j_call: TRBJ1-1
v_call: TRBV6-2/TRBV6-3
cdr3_nt: TGTGCCAGCAGTTATAATCCCCTTAGGACTGAAGCTTTCTTT
cdr3_aa: CASSYNPLRTEAFF

clone_size: -
d_call: -
j_call: TRBJ2-7
v_call: TRBV4-2
cdr3_nt: TGTGCCAGCAGCCTCCGAGGAGGAGATTACGAGCAGTACTTC
cdr3_aa: CASSLRGGDYEQYF

clone_size: -
d_call: -
j_call: TRBJ1-1
v_call: TRBV29-1
cdr3_nt: TGCAGCGTTGGTCCAGGGATGAACACTGAAGCTTTCTTT
cdr3_aa: CSVGPGMNTEAFF

clone_size: few
d_call: -
j_call: TRBJ1-5
v_call: TRBV20-1
cdr3_nt: TGCAGTGCTAGAGATGCCAATCAGCCCCAGCATTTT
cdr3_aa: CSARDANQPQHF

clone_size: -
d_call: TRBD1
j_call: TRBJ1-5
v_call: TRBV5-1
cdr3_nt: TGCGCCAGCAGCTTGATAGGGGGCAGGGATCAGCCCCAGCATTTT
cdr3_aa: CASSLIGGRDQPQHF

clone_size: -
d_call: -
j_call: TRBJ2-7
v_call: TRBV5-5
cdr3_nt: TGTGCCAGCAGCTTGCGTCCCCTTGGGGCAGACGAGCAGTACTTC
cdr3_aa: CASSLRPLGADEQYF

clone_size: many
d_call: -
j_call: TRBJ1-5
v_call: TRBV3-1
cdr3_nt: TGTGCCAGCAGCTTAACCCCCAATCAGCCCCAGCATTTT
cdr3_aa: CASSLTPNQPQHF

clone_size: few
d_call: -
j_call: TRBJ2-4
v_call: TRBV20-1
cdr3_nt: TGCAGTGCTAGAGGGGGAGCCAAAAACATTCAGTACTTC
cdr3_aa: CSARGGAKNIQYF

clone_size: many
d_call: -
j_call: TRBJ1-4
v_call: TRBV7-2
cdr3_nt: TGTGCCAGCAGCTTTCAAGCGGAAAAACTGTTTTTT
cdr3_aa: CASSFQAEKLFF

clone_size: many
d_call: TRBD2
j_call: TRBJ2-7
v_call: TRBV7-6
cdr3_nt: TGTGCCAGCAGCTCAATCTCAGGTCTGGGCGGGGGGGCCGCTTACGAGCAGTACTTC
cdr3_aa: CASSSISGLGGGAAYEQYF

clone_size: few
d_call: -
j_call: TRBJ1-6
v_call: TRBV6-1
cdr3_nt: TGTGCCAGCAGGATCCATTATAATTCACCCCTCCACTTT
cdr3_aa: CASRIHYNSPLHF

clone_size: -
d_call: -
j_call: TRBJ1-1
v_call: TRBV6-5
cdr3_nt: TGTGCCAGCAGTTACTCGCAAGATACGGACACTGAAGCTTTCTTT
cdr3_aa: CASSYSQDTDTEAFF

clone_size: -
d_call: -
j_call: TRBJ1-2
v_call: TRBV7-2
cdr3_nt: TGTGCCAGCAGCGTCCGGGACCCGCGCATCTATGGCTACACCTTC
cdr3_aa: CASSVRDPRIYGYTF

clone_size: -
d_call: -
j_call: TRBJ1-4
v_call: TRBV5-6
cdr3_nt: TGTGCCAGCAGCTCGACCCCCCGGGACGGCAAACTGTTTTTT
cdr3_aa: CASSSTPRDGKLFF

clone_size: few
d_call: -
j_call: TRBJ1-1
v_call: TRBV20-1
cdr3_nt: TGCAGTGCGGCACCTTACGGACCCCCGGGGGGTGAAGCTTTCTTT
cdr3_aa: CSAAPYGPPGGEAFF

clone_size: -
d_call: -
j_call: TRBJ1-6
v_call: TRBV12-3/TRBV12-4
cdr3_nt: TGTGCCAGCAGTTTTCAAGTCCCGAATTCACCCCTCCACTTT
cdr3_aa: CASSFQVPNSPLHF